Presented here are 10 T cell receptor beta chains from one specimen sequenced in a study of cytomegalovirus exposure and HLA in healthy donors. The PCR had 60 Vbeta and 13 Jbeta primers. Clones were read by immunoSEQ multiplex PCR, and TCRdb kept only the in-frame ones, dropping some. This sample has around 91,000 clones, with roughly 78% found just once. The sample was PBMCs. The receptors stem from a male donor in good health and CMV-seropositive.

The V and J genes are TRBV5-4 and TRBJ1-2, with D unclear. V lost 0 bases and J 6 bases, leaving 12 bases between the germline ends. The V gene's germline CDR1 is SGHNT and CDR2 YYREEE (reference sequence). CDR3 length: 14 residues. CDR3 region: CASSLASQLDGYTF. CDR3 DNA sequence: TGTGCCAGCAGCTTGGCCTCACAATTGGATGGCTACACCTTC.

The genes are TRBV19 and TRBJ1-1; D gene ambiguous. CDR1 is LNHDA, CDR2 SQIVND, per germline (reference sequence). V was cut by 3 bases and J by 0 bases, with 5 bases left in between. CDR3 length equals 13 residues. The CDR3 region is CASSISMNTEAFF. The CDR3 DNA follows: TGTGCCAGTAGTATTTCTATGAACACTGAAGCTTTCTTT.

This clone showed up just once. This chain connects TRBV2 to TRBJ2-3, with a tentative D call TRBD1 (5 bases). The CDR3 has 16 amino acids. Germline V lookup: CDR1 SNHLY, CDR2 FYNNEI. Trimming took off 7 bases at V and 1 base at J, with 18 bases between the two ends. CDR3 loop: CASNPGNLGGTDTQYF. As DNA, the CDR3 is TGTGCCAGCAACCCCGGAAATTTAGGGGGCACAGATACGCAGTATTTT.

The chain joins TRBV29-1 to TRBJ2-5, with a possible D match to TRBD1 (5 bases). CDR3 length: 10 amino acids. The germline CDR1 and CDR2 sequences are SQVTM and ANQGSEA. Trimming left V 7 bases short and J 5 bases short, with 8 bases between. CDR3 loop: CSGGTETQYF. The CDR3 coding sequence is TGCAGCGGGGGCACGGAGACCCAGTACTTC.

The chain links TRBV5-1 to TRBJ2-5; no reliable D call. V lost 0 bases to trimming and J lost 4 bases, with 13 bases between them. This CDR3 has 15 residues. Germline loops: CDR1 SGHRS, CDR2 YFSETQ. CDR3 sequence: CASSLGWAVGETQYF. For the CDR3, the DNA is TGCGCCAGCAGCTTGGGATGGGCCGTCGGAGAGACCCAGTACTTC.

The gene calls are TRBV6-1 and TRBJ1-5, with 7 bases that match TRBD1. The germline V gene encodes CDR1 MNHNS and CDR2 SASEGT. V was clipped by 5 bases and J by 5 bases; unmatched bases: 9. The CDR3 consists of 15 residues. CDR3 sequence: CASSLDREEDQPQHF. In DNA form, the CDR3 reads TGTGCCAGCAGTCTCGACAGGGAAGAGGATCAGCCCCAGCATTTT.

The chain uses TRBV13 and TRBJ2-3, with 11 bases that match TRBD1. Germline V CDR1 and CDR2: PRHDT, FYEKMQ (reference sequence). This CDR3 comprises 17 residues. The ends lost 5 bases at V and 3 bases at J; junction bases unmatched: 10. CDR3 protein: CASSPWTGGGSTDTQYF. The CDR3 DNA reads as TGTGCCAGCAGCCCCTGGACAGGGGGCGGATCGACAGATACGCAGTATTTT. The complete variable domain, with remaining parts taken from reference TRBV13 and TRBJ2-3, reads AAGVIQSPRHLIKEKRETATLKCYPIPRHDTVYWYQQGPGQDPQFLISFYEKMQSDKGSIPDRFSAQQFSDYHSELNMSSLELGDSALYFCASSPWTGGGSTDTQYFGPGTRLTVL.

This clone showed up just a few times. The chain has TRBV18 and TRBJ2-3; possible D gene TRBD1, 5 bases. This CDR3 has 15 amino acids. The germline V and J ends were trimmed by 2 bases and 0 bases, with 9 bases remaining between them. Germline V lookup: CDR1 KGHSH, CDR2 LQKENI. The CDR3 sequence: CASSPRQGSTDTQYF. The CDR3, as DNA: TGTGCCAGCTCACCAAGGCAGGGTAGCACAGATACGCAGTATTTT. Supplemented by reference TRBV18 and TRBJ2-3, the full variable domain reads NAGVMQNPRHLVRRRGQEARLRCSPMKGHSHVYWYRQLPEEGLKFMVYLQKENIIDESGMPKERFSAEFPKEGPSILRIQQVVRGDSAAYFCASSPRQGSTDTQYFGPGTRLTVL.

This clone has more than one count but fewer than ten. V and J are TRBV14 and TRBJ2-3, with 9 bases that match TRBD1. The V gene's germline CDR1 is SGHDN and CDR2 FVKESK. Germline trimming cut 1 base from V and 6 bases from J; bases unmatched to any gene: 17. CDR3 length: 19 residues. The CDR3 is CASSQGYPRAGQGVDTQYF. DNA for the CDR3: TGTGCCAGCAGCCAAGGGTACCCAAGGGCGGGACAGGGAGTCGATACGCAGTATTTT. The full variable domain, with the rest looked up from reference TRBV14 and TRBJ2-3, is EAGVTQFPSHSVIEKGQTVTLRCDPISGHDNLYWYRRVMGKEIKFLLHFVKESKQDESGMPNNRFLAERTGGTYSTLKVQPAELEDSGVYFCASSQGYPRAGQGVDTQYFGPGTRLTVL.

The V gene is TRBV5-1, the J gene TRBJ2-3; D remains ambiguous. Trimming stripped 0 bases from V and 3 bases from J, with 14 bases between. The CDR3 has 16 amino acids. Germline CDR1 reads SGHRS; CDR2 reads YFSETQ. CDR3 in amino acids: CASSLVPAAGTDTQYF. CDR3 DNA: TGCGCCAGCAGCTTGGTACCCGCGGCCGGGACAGATACGCAGTATTTT.